These 16 T cell receptor beta chains came from one sample sequenced in a study of T cell changes during pregnancy in multiple sclerosis. The table came from immunoSEQ multiplex PCR; TCRdb's copy has only in-frame clones and leaves some out. The table lists about 40,000 clones, 92% of them singletons, with around 0.73% in the top ten. Specimen: CD4+ T cells from peripheral blood mononuclear cells, collected before pregnancy. These receptor sequences come from a female donor with multiple sclerosis, enrolled in a pregnancy study.

The V call is TRBV10-3, the J call TRBJ2-1; the D is unclear. This CDR3 has 15 amino acids. From germline, CDR1 is ENHRY and CDR2 SYGVKD. Trimming cost V 4 bases and J 3 bases, with 13 bases left between them. DNA for the CDR3: TGTGCCATCAGTGGTTTAGACTCTAACTACAATGAGCAGTTCTTC. Its translation is CAISGLDSNYNEQFF.

The V gene is TRBV19, the J gene TRBJ1-5; 8 positions agree with TRBD1. The CDR3 spans 16 residues. The germline V gene encodes CDR1 LNHDA and CDR2 SQIVND (reference sequence). The V and J ends lost 6 bases and 0 bases, in that order; junction bases with no gene match: 7. The CDR3 sequence is CASRMGDRISNQPQHF. In DNA form, the CDR3 reads TGTGCCAGTAGAATGGGGGACAGGATTAGCAATCAGCCCCAGCATTTT.

This clone was counted once. The rearrangement links TRBV18 to TRBJ1-5; 8 nucleotides align to TRBD1. V shed 3 bases and J 4 bases; nucleotides not matched to a gene: 11. The CDR3 sequence is 17 residues long. Germline CDR1 is KGHSH and CDR2 is LQKENI. CDR3 sequence: CASSPTIRQGTNQPQHF. CDR3 nucleotide sequence: TGTGCCAGCTCACCGACCATACGACAGGGGACAAATCAGCCCCAGCATTTT.

The rearrangement uses TRBV7-2 and TRBJ2-5; D call uncertain. V was trimmed by 5 bases and J by 0 bases, leaving 4 bases between them. Germline CDR1 SGHTA, CDR2 FQGNSA. This CDR3 contains 12 residues. The chain's CDR3 is CASSPYQETQYF. CDR3 nucleotides: TGTGCCAGCAGCCCGTACCAAGAGACCCAGTACTTC.

The gene calls are TRBV28 and TRBJ1-4, with TRBD1 as a possible D gene (6 bases). V dropped 7 bases and J dropped 7 bases, with 19 bases sitting between them. The CDR3 is 15 amino acids. The germline CDR1 and CDR2 sequences are MDHEN and SYDVKM. Here the CDR3 DNA reads TGTGCCAGCAAGGAGGTCATCCAGGGGATTGAAAAACTGTTTTTT. This sequence encodes CASKEVIQGIEKLFF.

The chain uses TRBV21-1 and TRBJ2-4; TRBD1, the table's D call, lacks a check against the DNA. TRBV21-1 is assigned pseudogene status. The CDR3 is 18 residues long. The CDR3 sequence: CASSSGTGELIAKNIQYF. The CDR3 bases are TGTGCCAGCAGCTCCGGGACAGGGGAATTAATAGCCAAAAACATTCAGTACTTC.

This clone was recorded once. The chain uses TRBV6-6 and TRBJ1-2, with 8 bases aligning to TRBD1. CDR3 size: 16 residues. With 2 bases clipped from V and 7 bases from J, the junction kept 12 bases outside the gene matches. Germline values: CDR1 MNHNY, CDR2 SVGAGI (reference sequence). The CDR3 loop reads CASSYTLTLTGAGYTF. The CDR3 bases are TGTGCCAGCAGTTACACCCTAACCCTGACAGGGGCTGGCTACACCTTC.

The V call is TRBV23-1, the J call TRBJ2-3; 7 nucleotides agree with TRBD2. TRBV23-1 is flagged as an ORF with uncertain function. The junction had 11 bases not matched to a gene; V was cut back by 2 bases and J by 9 bases. The CDR3 sequence is 15 residues long. CDR3 bases: TGCGCCAGCAGTCAACCCCGGGGGAGCGGGACGACGCAGTATTTT. Protein product: CASSQPRGSGTTQYF.

CDR3 protein: CAWSVGGRVNEQYF. The CDR3 DNA is TGTGCCTGGAGTGTAGGCGGGAGGGTGAACGAGCAGTACTTC. The chain combines TRBV30 with TRBJ2-7; 9 bases agree with TRBD2. V shed 0 bases and J 5 bases; nucleotides not matched to a gene: 5. This CDR3 contains 14 residues. CDR1 is GTSNPN, CDR2 SVGIG, per germline (reference sequence). Looking up the rest from reference TRBV30 and TRBJ2-7 gives the full variable domain: SQTIHQWPATLVQPVGSPLSLECTVEGTSNPNLYWYRQAAGRGLQLLFYSVGIGQISSEVPQNLSASRPQDRQFILSSKKLLLSDSGFYLCAWSVGGRVNEQYFGPGTRLTVT.

This chain links TRBV9 with TRBJ2-7, with 10 nucleotides matching TRBD1. From germline, CDR1 is SGDLS and CDR2 YYNGEE. The CDR3 is made up of 12 amino acids. V trimming: 7 bases; J trimming: 2 bases; junction bases outside the gene matches: 0. The CDR3 DNA is TGTGCCAGCGGGACAGGGGCCTACGAGCAGTACTTC. Residues: CASGTGAYEQYF.

The genes are TRBV27 and TRBJ2-5; a possible D gene is TRBD1 (5 bases). The V gene lost 0 bases and the J gene lost 3 bases, with 8 bases spanning the gap. Germline loops: CDR1 MNHEY, CDR2 SMNVEV (reference sequence). This CDR3 region has 14 residues. Here the CDR3 DNA reads TGTGCCAGCAGTTTATCCGCAGGGAAAGAGACCCAGTACTTC. Translated, it gives CASSLSAGKETQYF.

V gene TRBV14 combines with J gene TRBJ2-1; D is possibly TRBD1 (5 bases). The V gene lost 4 bases and the J gene lost 14 bases, with 18 bases spanning the gap. Germline V gene data show CDR1 as SGHDN and CDR2 as FVKESK. The CDR3 is made up of 13 amino acids. In DNA form, the CDR3 reads TGTGCCAGCAGCCCACCCTCCCACAGGTCCAAGTTCTTC. The encoded protein is CASSPPSHRSKFF.

The rearrangement joins TRBV5-4 to TRBJ1-3; D remains ambiguous. The germline V and J ends were trimmed by 0 bases and 4 bases, with 8 bases remaining between them. The CDR3 loop spans 14 amino acids. Germline CDR1 and CDR2: SGHNT and YYREEE (reference sequence). In DNA form, the CDR3 reads TGTGCCAGCAGCTTGGGAGGTGGAGGAAACACCATATATTTT. Residues: CASSLGGGGNTIYF.

J is TRBJ2-5 and V is TRBV28; D is uncertain. Germline CDR1 is MDHEN and CDR2 is SYDVKM. The V end was cut by 6 bases, the J end by 2 bases, with 10 bases between. CDR3 size: 13 residues. The CDR3 nucleotides read TGTGCCAGCAGCCTCGGCGGACAAGAGACCCAGTACTTC. Amino acids: CASSLGGQETQYF.

The chain carries TRBV28 and TRBJ1-5; the D is unclear. This CDR3 comprises 13 residues. Trimming pared 4 bases from V and 0 bases from J, leaving 4 bases between. Germline V CDR1 and CDR2: MDHEN, SYDVKM. CDR3 bases: TGTGCCAGCAGTTCTTATAGCAATCAGCCCCAGCATTTT. It specifies CASSSYSNQPQHF.

V and J are TRBV30 and TRBJ1-1; a weak D match, TRBD1 (5 bases). The CDR3 spans 12 residues. V was pared by 3 bases and J by 2 bases, with 7 bases between. The germline V gene has CDR1 GTSNPN and CDR2 SVGIG (reference sequence). CDR3 loop: CAWRGVNTEAFF. The CDR3 DNA reads TGTGCCTGGAGAGGGGTAAACACTGAAGCTTTCTTT.